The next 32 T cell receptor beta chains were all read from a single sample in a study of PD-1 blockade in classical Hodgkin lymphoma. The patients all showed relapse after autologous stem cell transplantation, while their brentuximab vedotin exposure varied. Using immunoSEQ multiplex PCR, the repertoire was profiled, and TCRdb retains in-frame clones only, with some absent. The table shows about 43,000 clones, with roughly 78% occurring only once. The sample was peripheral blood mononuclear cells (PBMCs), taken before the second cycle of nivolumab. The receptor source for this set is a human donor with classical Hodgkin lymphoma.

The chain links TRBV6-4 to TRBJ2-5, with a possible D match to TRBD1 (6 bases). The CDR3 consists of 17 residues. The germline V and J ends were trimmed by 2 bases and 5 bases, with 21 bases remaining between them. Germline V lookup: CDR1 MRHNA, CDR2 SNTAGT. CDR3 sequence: CASSDRRGTNPGETQYF. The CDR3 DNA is TGTGCCAGCAGTGACAGACGTGGGACAAACCCCGGGGAGACCCAGTACTTC.

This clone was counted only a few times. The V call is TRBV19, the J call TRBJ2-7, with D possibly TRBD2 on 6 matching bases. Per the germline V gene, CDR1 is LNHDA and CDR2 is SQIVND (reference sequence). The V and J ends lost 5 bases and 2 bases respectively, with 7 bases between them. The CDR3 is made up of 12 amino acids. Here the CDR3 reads CASSPSAYEQYF. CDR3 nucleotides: TGTGCCAGTAGTCCTAGCGCCTACGAGCAGTACTTC.

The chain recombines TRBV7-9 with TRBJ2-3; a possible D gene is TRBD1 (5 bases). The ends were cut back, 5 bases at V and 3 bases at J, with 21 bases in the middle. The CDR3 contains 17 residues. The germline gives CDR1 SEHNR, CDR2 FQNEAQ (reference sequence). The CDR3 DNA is TGTGCCAGCAGCCCCGCGGCCAGGGCGACGTTAACAGATACGCAGTATTTT. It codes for CASSPAARATLTDTQYF.

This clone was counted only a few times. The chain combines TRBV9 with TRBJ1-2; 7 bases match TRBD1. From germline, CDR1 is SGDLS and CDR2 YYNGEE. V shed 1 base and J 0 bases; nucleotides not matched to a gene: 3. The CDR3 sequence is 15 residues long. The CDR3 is CASSVTGTANYGYTF. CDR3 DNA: TGTGCCAGCAGCGTAACAGGGACAGCTAACTATGGCTACACCTTC.

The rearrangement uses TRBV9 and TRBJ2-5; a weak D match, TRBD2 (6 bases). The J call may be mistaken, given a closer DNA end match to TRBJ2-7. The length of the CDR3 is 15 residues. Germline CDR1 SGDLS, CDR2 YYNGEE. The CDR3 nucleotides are TGTGCCAGCAGCGGCGGGGTTGGCCCGCCCTACGAGCAGTACTTC. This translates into CASSGGVGPPYEQYF.

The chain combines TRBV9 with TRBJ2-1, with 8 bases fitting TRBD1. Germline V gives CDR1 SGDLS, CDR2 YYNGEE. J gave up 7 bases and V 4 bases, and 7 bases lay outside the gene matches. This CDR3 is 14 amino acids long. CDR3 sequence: CASSLSGGWNEQFF. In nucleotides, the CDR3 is TGTGCCAGCAGCCTCTCAGGGGGCTGGAATGAGCAGTTCTTC.

CDR3 DNA sequence: TGTGCCAGCAGCCCGCGGACATCTGAAAAACTGTTTTTT. Protein: CASSPRTSEKLFF. The genes are TRBV7-8 and TRBJ1-4; possible D gene TRBD1, 5 bases. The CDR3 extends over 13 amino acids. V lost 5 bases and J lost 7, with 11 bases in between. Germline V gene sequence: CDR1 SGHVS, CDR2 FQNEAQ.

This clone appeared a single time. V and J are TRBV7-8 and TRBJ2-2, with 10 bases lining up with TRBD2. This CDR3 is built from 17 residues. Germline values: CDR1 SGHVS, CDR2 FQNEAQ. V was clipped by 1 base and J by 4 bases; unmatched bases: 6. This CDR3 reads CASSLGLAGVGTGELFF. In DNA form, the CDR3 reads TGTGCCAGCAGCTTAGGTCTAGCGGGAGTAGGCACCGGGGAGCTGTTTTTT.

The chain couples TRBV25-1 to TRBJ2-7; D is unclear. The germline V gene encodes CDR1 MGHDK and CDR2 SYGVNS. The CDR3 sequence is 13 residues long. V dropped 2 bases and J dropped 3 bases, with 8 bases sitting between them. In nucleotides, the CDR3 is TGTGCCAGCAGTGAAGTACAAGGCTACGAGCAGTACTTC. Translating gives CASSEVQGYEQYF.

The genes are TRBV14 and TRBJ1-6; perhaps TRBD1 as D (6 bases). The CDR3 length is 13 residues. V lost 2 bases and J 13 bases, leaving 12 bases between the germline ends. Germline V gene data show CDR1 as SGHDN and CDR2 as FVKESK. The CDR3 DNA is TGTGCCAGCAGCCAAAGCCTCCAGGGGCCCCTCCACTTT. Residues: CASSQSLQGPLHF.

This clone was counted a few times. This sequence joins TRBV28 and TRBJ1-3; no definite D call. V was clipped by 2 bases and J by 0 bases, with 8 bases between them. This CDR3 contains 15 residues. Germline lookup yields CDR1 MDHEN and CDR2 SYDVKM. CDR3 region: CASSLGLNSGNTIYF. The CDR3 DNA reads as TGTGCCAGCAGTTTAGGACTGAACTCTGGAAACACCATATATTTT.

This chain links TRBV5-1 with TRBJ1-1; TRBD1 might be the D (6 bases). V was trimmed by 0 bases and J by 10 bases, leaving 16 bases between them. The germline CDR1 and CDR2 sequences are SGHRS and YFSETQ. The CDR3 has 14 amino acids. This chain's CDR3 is CASSLAVGASGAFF. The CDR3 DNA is TGCGCCAGCAGCTTGGCAGTGGGGGCTTCGGGAGCTTTCTTT.

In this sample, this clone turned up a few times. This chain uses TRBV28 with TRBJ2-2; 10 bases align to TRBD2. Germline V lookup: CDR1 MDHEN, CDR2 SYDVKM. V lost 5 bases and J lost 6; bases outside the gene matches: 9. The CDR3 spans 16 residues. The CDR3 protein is CASSDEREGPSGELFF. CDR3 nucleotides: TGTGCCAGCAGTGATGAGCGGGAGGGCCCCTCCGGGGAGCTGTTTTTT.

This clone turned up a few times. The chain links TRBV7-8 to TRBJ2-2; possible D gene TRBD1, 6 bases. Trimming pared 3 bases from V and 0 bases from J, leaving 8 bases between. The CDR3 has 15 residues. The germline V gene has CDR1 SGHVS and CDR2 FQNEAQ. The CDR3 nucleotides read TGTGCCAGCAGCTTTAGGACAGCGAACACCGGGGAGCTGTTTTTT. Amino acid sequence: CASSFRTANTGELFF.

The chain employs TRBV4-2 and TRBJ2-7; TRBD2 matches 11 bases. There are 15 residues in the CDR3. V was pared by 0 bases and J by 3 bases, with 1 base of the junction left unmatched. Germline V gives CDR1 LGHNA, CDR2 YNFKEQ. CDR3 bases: TGTGCCAGCAGCCAAGACCTAGCGGGGGGCTACGAGCAGTACTTC. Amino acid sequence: CASSQDLAGGYEQYF.

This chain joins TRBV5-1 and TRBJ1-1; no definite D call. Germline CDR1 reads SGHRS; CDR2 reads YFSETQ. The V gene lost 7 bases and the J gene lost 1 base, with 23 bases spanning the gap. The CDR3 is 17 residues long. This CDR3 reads CASCLGPLAFENTEAFF. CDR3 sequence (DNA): TGCGCCAGCTGCCTAGGTCCCCTTGCTTTCGAGAACACTGAAGCTTTCTTT. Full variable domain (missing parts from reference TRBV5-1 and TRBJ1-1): KAGVTQTPRYLIKTRGQQVTLSCSPISGHRSVSWYQQTPGQGLQFLFEYFSETQRNKGNFPGRFSGRQFSNSRSEMNVSTLELGDSALYLCASCLGPLAFENTEAFFGQGTRLTVV.

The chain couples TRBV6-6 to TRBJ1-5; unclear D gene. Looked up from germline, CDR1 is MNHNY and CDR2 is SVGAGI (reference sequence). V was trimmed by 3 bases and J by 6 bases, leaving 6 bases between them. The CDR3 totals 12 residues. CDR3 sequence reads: CASSYIGQPQHF. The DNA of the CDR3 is TGTGCCAGCAGTTATATCGGTCAGCCCCAGCATTTT.

CDR3 region: CASSLDLGADTQYF. The CDR3 nucleotides read TGTGCCAGCAGCTTAGACCTGGGCGCAGATACGCAGTATTTT. V is TRBV7-9 and J is TRBJ2-3; D is unresolved. Germline lookup yields CDR1 SEHNR and CDR2 FQNEAQ (reference sequence). CDR3 length: 14 amino acids. The ends were cut back, 1 base at V and 4 bases at J, with 9 bases in the middle. The variable domain in full, with the rest retrieved from reference TRBV7-9 and TRBJ2-3, is DTGVSQNPRHKITKRGQNVTFRCDPISEHNRLYWYRQTLGQGPEFLTYFQNEAQLEKSRLLSDRFSAERPKGSFSTLEIQRTEQGDSAMYLCASSLDLGADTQYFGPGTRLTVL.

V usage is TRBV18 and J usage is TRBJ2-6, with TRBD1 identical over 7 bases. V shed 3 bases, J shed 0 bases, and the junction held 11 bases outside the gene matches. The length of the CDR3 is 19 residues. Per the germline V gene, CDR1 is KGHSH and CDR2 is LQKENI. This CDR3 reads CASSPLPGQTASGANVLTF. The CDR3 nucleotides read TGTGCCAGCTCACCCCTACCGGGACAGACGGCCTCTGGGGCCAACGTCCTGACTTTC.

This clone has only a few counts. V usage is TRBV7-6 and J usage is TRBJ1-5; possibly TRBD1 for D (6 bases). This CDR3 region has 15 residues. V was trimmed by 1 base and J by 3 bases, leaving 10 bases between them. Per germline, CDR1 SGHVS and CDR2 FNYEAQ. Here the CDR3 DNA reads TGTGCCAGCAGCTTAGGAGGACAGCCCAATCAGCCCCAGCATTTT. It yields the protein CASSLGGQPNQPQHF.

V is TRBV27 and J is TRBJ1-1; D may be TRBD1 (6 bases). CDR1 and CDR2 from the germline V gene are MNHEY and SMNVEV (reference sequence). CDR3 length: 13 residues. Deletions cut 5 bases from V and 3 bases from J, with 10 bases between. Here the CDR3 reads CASSTRGDTEAFF. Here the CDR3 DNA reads TGTGCCAGCAGTACAAGGGGGGACACTGAAGCTTTCTTT.

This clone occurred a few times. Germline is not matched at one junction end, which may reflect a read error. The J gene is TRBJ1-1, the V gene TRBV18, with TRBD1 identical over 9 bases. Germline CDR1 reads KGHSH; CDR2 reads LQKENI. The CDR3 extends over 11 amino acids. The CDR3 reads CASSPLGQGIF. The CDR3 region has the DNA TGTGCCAGCTCACCTCTGGGACAGGGAATCTTT.

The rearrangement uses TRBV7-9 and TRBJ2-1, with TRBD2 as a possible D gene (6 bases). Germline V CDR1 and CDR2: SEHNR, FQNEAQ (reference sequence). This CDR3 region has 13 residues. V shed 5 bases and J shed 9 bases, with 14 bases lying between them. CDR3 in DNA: TGTGCCAGCAGCCAGGGACTTCGGAGTGAGCAGTTCTTC. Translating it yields CASSQGLRSEQFF.

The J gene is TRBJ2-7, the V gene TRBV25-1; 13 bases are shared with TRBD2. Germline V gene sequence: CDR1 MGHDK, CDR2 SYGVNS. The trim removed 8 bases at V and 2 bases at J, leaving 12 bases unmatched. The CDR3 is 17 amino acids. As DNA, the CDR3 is TGTGCCAGCGGAGGACCTGGACTAGCGGGAGATCCCTACGAGCAGTACTTC. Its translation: CASGGPGLAGDPYEQYF.

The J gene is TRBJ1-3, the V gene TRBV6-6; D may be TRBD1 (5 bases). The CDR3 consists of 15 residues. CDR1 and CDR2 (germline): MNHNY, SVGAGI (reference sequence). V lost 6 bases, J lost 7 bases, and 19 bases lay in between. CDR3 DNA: TGTGCCAGCAGCCTGGGGGGGTCCGTTGGGAACACCATATATTTT. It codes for CASSLGGSVGNTIYF.

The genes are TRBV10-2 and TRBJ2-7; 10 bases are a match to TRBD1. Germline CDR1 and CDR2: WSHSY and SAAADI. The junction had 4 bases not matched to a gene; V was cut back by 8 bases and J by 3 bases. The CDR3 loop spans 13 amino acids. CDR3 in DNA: TGCGCCAGCCTCGGGGACAGGGGCTACGAGCAGTACTTC. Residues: CASLGDRGYEQYF.

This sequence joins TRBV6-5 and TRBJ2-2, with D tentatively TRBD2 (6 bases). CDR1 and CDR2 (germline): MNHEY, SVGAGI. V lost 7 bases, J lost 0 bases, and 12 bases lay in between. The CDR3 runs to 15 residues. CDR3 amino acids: CASNQLASNTGELFF. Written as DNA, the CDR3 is TGTGCCAGCAACCAACTAGCTTCGAACACCGGGGAGCTGTTTTTT.

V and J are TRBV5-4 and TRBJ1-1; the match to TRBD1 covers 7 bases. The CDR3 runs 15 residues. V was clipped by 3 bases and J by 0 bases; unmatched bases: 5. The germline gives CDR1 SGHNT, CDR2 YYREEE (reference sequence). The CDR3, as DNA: TGTGCCAGCAGCTCCCCGACAGGGATGAACACTGAAGCTTTCTTT. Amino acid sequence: CASSSPTGMNTEAFF.

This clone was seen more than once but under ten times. The CDR3 DNA reads TGTGCCAGCAGCCCCGGGACTAGCGGGGGGGGGCCCCAAGAGACCCAGTACTTC. Translating it yields CASSPGTSGGGPQETQYF. The chain recombines TRBV7-9 with TRBJ2-5; TRBD2 matches at 16 bases. The CDR3 is 18 amino acids. V lost 5 bases and J lost 1; bases outside the gene matches: 7. Germline assignment: CDR1 SEHNR and CDR2 FQNEAQ (reference sequence).

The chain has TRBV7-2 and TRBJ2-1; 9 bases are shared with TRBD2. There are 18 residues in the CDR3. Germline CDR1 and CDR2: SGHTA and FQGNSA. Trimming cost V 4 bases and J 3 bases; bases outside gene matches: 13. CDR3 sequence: CASSSPLLAGVNYNEQFF. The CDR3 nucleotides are TGTGCCAGCAGCTCACCCCTTTTAGCGGGAGTGAACTACAATGAGCAGTTCTTC.

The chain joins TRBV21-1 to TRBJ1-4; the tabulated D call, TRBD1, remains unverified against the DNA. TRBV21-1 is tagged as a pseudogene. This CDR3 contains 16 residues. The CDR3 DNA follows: TGTGCCAGCAGCAAAATTCAAAACCGGGACAGAGAAAAACTGTTTTTT. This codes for CASSKIQNRDREKLFF.

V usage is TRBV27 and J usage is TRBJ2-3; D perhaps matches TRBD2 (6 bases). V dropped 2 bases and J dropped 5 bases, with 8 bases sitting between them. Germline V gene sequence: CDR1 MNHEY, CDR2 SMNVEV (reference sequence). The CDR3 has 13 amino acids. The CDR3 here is CASSLRGGDTQYF. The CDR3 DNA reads TGTGCCAGCAGTTTAAGGGGAGGAGATACGCAGTATTTT.